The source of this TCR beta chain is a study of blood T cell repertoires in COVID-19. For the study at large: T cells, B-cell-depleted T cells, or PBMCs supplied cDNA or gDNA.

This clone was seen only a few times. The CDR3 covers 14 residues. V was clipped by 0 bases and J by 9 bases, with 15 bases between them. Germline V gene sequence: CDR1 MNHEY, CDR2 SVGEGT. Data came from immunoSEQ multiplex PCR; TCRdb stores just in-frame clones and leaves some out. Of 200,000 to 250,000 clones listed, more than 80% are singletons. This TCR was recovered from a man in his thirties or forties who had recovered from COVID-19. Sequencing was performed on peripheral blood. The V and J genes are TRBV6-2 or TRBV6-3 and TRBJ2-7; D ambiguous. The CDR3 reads CASSYSITLTGQYF. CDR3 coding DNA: TGTGCCAGCAGTTACTCGATAACTCTTACGGGGCAGTACTTC.